These 13 T cell receptor beta chains were sequenced from one sample in a study of graft-versus-host responses after intestinal transplantation. Which antigens these TCRs recognize remains unknown. Clones were read by immunoSEQ multiplex PCR, and TCRdb kept only the in-frame ones, dropping some. Of over 45,000 clones in the sample, 90% to 95% were seen once. The source material was unstimulated CD4+ T cells sorted from spleen or lymph node cells, sampled before transplant. Source of these receptors: a human donor who was the organ donor for an intestinal transplant.

The J gene is TRBJ2-5, the V gene TRBV9; D call uncertain. Per the germline V gene, CDR1 is SGDLS and CDR2 is YYNGEE. This CDR3 is 14 amino acids long. V lost 0 bases to trimming and J lost 5 bases, with 11 bases between them. The CDR3 spells CASSVDSFRETQYF. The CDR3 nucleotides read TGTGCCAGCAGCGTAGATAGCTTCCGGGAGACCCAGTACTTC.

V and J are TRBV7-2 and TRBJ2-5, with TRBD2 identical over 13 bases. This CDR3 has 15 amino acids. J lost 5 bases, V lost 6 bases, and 6 bases had no gene match. The germline CDR1 and CDR2 sequences are SGHTA and FQGNSA. The CDR3 sequence is CASSRGLAGAETQYF. In nucleotides, the CDR3 is TGTGCCAGCAGTAGAGGACTAGCGGGGGCGGAGACCCAGTACTTC. Looking up the rest from reference TRBV7-2 and TRBJ2-5 gives the full variable domain: GAGVSQSPSNKVTEKGKDVELRCDPISGHTALYWYRQSLGQGLEFLIYFQGNSAPDKSGLPSDRFSAERTGGSVSTLTIQRTQQEDSAVYLCASSRGLAGAETQYFGPGTRLLVL.

The CDR3 here is CASSPSESNQPQHF. The CDR3 DNA is TGTGCCAGCAGCCCCTCAGAGAGCAATCAGCCCCAGCATTTT. The chain joins TRBV7-9 to TRBJ1-5; D is unresolved. This CDR3 is 14 amino acids long. The ends were cut back, 5 bases at V and 1 base at J, with 9 bases in the middle. Germline CDR1 is SEHNR and CDR2 is FQNEAQ (reference sequence). Together with reference TRBV7-9 and TRBJ1-5, the CDR3 gives the full variable domain: DTGVSQNPRHKITKRGQNVTFRCDPISEHNRLYWYRQTLGQGPEFLTYFQNEAQLEKSRLLSDRFSAERPKGSFSTLEIQRTEQGDSAMYLCASSPSESNQPQHFGDGTRLSIL.

This chain joins TRBV5-8 and TRBJ2-4; a possible D gene is TRBD1 (8 bases). The CDR3 spans 14 residues. Trimming pared 2 bases from V and 9 bases from J, leaving 15 bases between. Germline loops: CDR1 SGHTS, CDR2 YDEGEE. In DNA form, the CDR3 reads TGTGCCAGCAGCTTTTACAGGGGGGAGGGCATTCAGTACTTC. Amino acids: CASSFYRGEGIQYF.

The sample holds one count of this clone. The chain recombines TRBV6-5 with TRBJ1-1, with a tentative D call TRBD1 (5 bases). The V gene lost 6 bases and the J gene lost 4 bases, with 18 bases spanning the gap. The germline V gene encodes CDR1 MNHEY and CDR2 SVGAGI. The CDR3 spans 15 residues. In DNA, the CDR3 is TGTGCCAGCAGCCCAAGGGGACGGGGCATCACTGAAGCTTTCTTT. It specifies CASSPRGRGITEAFF.

J is TRBJ1-5 and V is TRBV19; unclear D gene. CDR1 and CDR2 (germline): LNHDA, SQIVND (reference sequence). V shed 2 bases and J shed 0 bases, with 8 bases lying between them. CDR3 length: 15 amino acids. The CDR3 bases are TGTGCCAGTAGTATACGGAAGGTTAGCAATCAGCCCCAGCATTTT. Encoded protein: CASSIRKVSNQPQHF.

This clone was observed once. The chain employs TRBV5-1 and TRBJ2-1, with D unclear. Trimming shortened V by 5 bases and J by 0 bases, and 9 bases separated the two germline ends. Per the germline V gene, CDR1 is SGHRS and CDR2 is YFSETQ. CDR3 size: 14 residues. In DNA form, the CDR3 reads TGCGCCAGCAGGAAACAGTTCTCCTACAATGAGCAGTTCTTC. Encoded protein: CASRKQFSYNEQFF. Together with reference TRBV5-1 and TRBJ2-1, the CDR3 gives the full variable domain: KAGVTQTPRYLIKTRGQQVTLSCSPISGHRSVSWYQQTPGQGLQFLFEYFSETQRNKGNFPGRFSGRQFSNSRSEMNVSTLELGDSALYLCASRKQFSYNEQFFGPGTRLTVL.

V is TRBV10-2 and J is TRBJ2-3; D is unclear. This CDR3 is built from 12 residues. CDR1 and CDR2 from the germline V gene are WSHSY and SAAADI. V was clipped by 6 bases and J by 8 bases, with 12 bases between them. CDR3 in DNA: TGCGCCAGCAGGGGTATTTCAAGTACGCAGTATTTT. It translates to CASRGISSTQYF.

The J gene is TRBJ2-3, the V gene TRBV9, with TRBD2 matching over 9 bases. CDR1 and CDR2 from the germline V gene are SGDLS and YYNGEE. After removal of 0 bases from V and 5 bases from J, the junction contained 4 bases not matched to a gene. The length of the CDR3 is 15 residues. The DNA of the CDR3 is TGTGCCAGCAGCGTAGCGCCTAGCGGGAAAGATACGCAGTATTTT. This codes for CASSVAPSGKDTQYF.

The chain links TRBV7-2 to TRBJ2-7; D could derive from TRBD1 or TRBD2 (7 bases each). This CDR3 contains 15 residues. The V gene lost 5 bases and the J gene lost 2 bases, with 16 bases spanning the gap. Germline lookup yields CDR1 SGHTA and CDR2 FQGNSA. The CDR3 region is CASSPGGGGTYEQYF. CDR3 DNA: TGTGCCAGCAGCCCCGGGGGAGGGGGCACCTACGAGCAGTACTTC.

The J gene is TRBJ2-1, the V gene TRBV6-1, with D perhaps TRBD1 or TRBD2 (5 bases each). The CDR3 sequence is 13 residues long. CDR1 MNHNS and CDR2 SASEGT come from the germline V gene. The germline V and J ends were trimmed by 6 bases and 8 bases, with 14 bases remaining between them. CDR3 sequence (DNA): TGTGCCAGCAGAATGGGGCGGGCGGATGAGCAGTTCTTC. It encodes CASRMGRADEQFF.

Concerning this clone itself: The same CDR3 can be traced to other DNA sequences in this sample. CDR3: CAISARLAGTDGELFF. DNA of the CDR3: TGTGCCATCAGTGCCCGACTAGCGGGGACGGACGGGGAGCTGTTTTTT. The V gene is TRBV10-3, the J gene TRBJ2-2; 11 nucleotides agree with TRBD2. J lost 7 bases, V lost 4 bases, and 8 bases had no gene match. Germline assignment: CDR1 ENHRY and CDR2 SYGVKD. This CDR3 comprises 16 residues.

This clone came up once. The V call is TRBV19, the J call TRBJ2-1, with D perhaps TRBD2 (5 bases). This CDR3 is built from 14 residues. Trimming removed 2 bases at V and 8 bases at J, with 13 bases between. The germline gives CDR1 LNHDA, CDR2 SQIVND (reference sequence). The CDR3 DNA follows: TGTGCCAGTAGTATAAGAGGGAGAATCGATGAGCAGTTCTTC. Translated, it gives CASSIRGRIDEQFF.